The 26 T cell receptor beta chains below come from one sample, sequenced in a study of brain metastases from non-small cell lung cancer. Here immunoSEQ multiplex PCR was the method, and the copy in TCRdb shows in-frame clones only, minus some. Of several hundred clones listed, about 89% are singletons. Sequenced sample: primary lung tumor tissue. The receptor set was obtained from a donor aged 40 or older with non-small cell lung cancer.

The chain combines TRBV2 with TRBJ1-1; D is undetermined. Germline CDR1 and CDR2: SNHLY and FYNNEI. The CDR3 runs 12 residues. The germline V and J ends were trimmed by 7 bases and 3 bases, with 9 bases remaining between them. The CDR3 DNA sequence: TGTGCCAGCATTGACACTTACACTGAAGCTTTCTTT. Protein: CASIDTYTEAFF.

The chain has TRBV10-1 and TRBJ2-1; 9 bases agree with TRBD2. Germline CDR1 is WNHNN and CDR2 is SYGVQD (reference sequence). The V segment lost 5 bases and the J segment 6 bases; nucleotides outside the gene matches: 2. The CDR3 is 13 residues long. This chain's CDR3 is CASSFSGSNEQFF. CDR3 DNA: TGCGCCAGCAGTTTTAGCGGGAGCAATGAGCAGTTCTTC.

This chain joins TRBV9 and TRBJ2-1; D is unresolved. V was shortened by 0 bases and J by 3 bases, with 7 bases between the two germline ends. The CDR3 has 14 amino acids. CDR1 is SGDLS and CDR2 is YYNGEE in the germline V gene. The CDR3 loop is CASSVDSDYNEQFF. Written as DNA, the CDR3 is TGTGCCAGCAGCGTAGATTCGGACTACAATGAGCAGTTCTTC.

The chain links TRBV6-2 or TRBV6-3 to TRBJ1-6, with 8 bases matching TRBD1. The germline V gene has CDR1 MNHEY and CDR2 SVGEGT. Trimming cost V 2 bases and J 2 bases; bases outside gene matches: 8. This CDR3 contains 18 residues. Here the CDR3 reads CASSYQSTGEAYNSPLHF. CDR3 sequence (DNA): TGTGCCAGCAGTTACCAATCGACAGGGGAGGCCTATAATTCACCCCTCCACTTT.

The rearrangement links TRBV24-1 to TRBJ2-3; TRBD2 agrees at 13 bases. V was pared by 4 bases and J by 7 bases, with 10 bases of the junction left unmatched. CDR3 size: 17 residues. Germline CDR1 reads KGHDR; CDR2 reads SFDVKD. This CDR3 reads CATSEPGLAGASHTQYF. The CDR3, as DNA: TGTGCCACCAGTGAGCCTGGACTAGCGGGGGCCTCTCATACGCAGTATTTT.

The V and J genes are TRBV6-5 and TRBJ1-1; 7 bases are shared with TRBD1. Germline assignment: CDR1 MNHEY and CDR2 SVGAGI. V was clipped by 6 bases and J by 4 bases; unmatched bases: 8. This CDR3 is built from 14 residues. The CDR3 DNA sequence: TGTGCCAGCAGATCGCAGGGGGAAGGCACTGAAGCTTTCTTT. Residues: CASRSQGEGTEAFF.

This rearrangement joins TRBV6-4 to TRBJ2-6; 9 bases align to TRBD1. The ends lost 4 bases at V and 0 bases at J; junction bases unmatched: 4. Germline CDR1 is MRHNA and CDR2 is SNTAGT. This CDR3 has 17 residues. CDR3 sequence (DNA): TGTGCCAGCAGTGCCGGGACAGGGTACTCTGGGGCCAACGTCCTGACTTTC. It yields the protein CASSAGTGYSGANVLTF.

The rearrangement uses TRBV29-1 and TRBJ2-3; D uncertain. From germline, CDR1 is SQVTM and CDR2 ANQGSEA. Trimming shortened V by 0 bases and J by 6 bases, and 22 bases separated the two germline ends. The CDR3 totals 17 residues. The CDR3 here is CSVEENRRKLVGDTQYF. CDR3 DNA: TGCAGCGTTGAAGAGAACCGTCGGAAATTGGTTGGGGATACGCAGTATTTT.

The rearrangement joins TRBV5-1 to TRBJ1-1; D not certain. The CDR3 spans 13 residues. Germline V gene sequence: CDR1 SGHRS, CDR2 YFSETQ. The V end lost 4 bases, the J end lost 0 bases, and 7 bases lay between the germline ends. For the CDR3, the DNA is TGCGCCAGCAGCGGTGGAGTGAACACTGAAGCTTTCTTT. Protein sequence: CASSGGVNTEAFF.

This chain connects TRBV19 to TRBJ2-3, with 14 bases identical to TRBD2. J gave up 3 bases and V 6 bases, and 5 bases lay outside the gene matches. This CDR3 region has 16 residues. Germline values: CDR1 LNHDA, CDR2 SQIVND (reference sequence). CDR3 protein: CASSSWTSGGTDTQYF. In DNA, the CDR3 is TGTGCCAGTAGCTCCTGGACTAGCGGGGGGACAGATACGCAGTATTTT.

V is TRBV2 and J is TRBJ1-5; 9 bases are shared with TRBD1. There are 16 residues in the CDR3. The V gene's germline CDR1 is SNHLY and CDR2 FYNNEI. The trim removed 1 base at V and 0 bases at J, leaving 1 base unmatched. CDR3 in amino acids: CASSEGTGASNQPQHF. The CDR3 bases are TGTGCCAGCAGTGAAGGGACAGGGGCTAGCAATCAGCCCCAGCATTTT. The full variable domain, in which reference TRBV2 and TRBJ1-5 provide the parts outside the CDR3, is EPEVTQTPSHQVTQMGQEVILRCVPISNHLYFYWYRQILGQKVEFLVSFYNNEISEKSEIFDDQFSVERPDGSNFTLKIRSTKLEDSAMYFCASSEGTGASNQPQHFGDGTRLSIL.

The CDR3 is CASSGWGGFRGYTF. The CDR3, as DNA: TGTGCCAGCAGTGGGTGGGGTGGATTCAGGGGCTACACCTTC. The chain is built from TRBV2 and TRBJ1-2; no clear D. Between the trimmed V and J ends, which lost 4 bases and 8 bases, there was a span of 17 bases. This CDR3 is built from 14 residues. The V gene's germline CDR1 is SNHLY and CDR2 FYNNEI.

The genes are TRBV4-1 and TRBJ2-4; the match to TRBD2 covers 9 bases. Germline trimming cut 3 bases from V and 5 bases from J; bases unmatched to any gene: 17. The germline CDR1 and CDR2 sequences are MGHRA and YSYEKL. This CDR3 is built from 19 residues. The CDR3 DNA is TGCGCCAGCAGCCACCCTAGCGGGGAGGACCAGCGGGTCGAAAACATTCAGTACTTC. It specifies CASSHPSGEDQRVENIQYF.

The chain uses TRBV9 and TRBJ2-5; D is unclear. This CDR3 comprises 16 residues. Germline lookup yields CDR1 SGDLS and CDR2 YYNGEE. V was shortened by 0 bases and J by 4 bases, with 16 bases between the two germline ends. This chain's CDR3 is CASSVDSGGPAETQYF. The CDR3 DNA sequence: TGTGCCAGCAGCGTAGATTCCGGCGGCCCGGCAGAGACCCAGTACTTC.

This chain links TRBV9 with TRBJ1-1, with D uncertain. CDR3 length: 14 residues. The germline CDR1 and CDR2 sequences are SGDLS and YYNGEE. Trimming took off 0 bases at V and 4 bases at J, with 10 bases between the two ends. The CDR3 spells CASSVEVVGTEAFF. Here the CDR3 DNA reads TGTGCCAGCAGCGTAGAAGTAGTAGGCACTGAAGCTTTCTTT.

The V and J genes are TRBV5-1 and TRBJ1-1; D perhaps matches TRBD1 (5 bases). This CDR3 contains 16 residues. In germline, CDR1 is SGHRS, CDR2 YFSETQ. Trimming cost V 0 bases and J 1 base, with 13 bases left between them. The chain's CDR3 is CASSLDRLEENTEAFF. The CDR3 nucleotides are TGCGCCAGCAGCTTGGACAGGCTAGAGGAGAACACTGAAGCTTTCTTT.

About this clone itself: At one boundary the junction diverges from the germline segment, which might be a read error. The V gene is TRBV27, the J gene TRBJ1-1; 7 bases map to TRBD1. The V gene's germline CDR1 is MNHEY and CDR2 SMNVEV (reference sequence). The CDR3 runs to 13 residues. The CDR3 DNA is TGTGCCAGCAGGTTATTACAGGGGAGTGAAGCTTTCTTT. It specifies CASRLLQGSEAFF.

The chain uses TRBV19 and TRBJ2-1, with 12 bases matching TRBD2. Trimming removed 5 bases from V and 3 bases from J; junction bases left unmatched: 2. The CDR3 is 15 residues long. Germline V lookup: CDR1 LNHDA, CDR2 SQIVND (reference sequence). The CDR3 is CASSRTSGDYNEQFF. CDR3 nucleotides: TGTGCCAGTAGTCGGACTAGCGGGGACTACAATGAGCAGTTCTTC.

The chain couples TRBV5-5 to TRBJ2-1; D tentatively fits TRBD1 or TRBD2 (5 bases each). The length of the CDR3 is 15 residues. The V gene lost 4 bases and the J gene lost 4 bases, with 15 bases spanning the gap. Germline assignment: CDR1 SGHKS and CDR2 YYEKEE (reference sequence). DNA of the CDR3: TGTGCCAGCAGCGGGGGAAGCCAAGGGTACAATGAGCAGTTCTTC. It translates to CASSGGSQGYNEQFF.

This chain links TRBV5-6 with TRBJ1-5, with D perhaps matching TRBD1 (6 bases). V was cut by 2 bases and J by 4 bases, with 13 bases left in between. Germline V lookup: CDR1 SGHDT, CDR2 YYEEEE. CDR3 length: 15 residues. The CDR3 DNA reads TGTGCCAGCAGCTTCTCAGGGGACGGGAATCAGCCCCAGCATTTT. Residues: CASSFSGDGNQPQHF.

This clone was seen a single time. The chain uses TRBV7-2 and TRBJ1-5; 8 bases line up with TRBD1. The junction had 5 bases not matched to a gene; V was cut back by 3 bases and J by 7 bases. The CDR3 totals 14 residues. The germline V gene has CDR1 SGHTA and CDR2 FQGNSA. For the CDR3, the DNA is TGTGCCAGCAGCTTCGGACAGGGCAGGCAGCCCCAGCATTTT. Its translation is CASSFGQGRQPQHF.

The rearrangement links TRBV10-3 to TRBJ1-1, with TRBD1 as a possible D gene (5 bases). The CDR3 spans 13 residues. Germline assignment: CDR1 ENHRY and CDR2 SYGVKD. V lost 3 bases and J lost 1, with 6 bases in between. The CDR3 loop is CAISDRANTEAFF. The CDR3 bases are TGTGCCATCAGTGACAGGGCGAACACTGAAGCTTTCTTT.

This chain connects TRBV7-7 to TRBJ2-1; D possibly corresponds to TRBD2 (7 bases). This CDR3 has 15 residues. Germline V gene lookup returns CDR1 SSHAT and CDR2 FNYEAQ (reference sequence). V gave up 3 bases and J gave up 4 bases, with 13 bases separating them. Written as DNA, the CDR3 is TGTGCCAGCAGCTTTGGGGGGGCCCCGTACAATGAGCAGTTCTTC. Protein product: CASSFGGAPYNEQFF.

The CDR3 DNA follows: TGTGCCAGCAGCCGGGGCTCGTTCGGGGGCACTGAAGCTTTCTTT. Translating gives CASSRGSFGGTEAFF. The genes are TRBV28 and TRBJ1-1, with D possibly being TRBD1 (5 bases). V lost 6 bases and J lost 4, with 18 bases in between. Germline V gives CDR1 MDHEN, CDR2 SYDVKM. The CDR3 runs to 15 residues.

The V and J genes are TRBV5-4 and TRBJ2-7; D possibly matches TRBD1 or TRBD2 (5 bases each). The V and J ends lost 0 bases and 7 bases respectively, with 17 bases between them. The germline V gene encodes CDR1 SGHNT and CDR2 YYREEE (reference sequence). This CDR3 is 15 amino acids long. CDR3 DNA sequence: TGTGCCAGCAGCTTGGTGGGGGTTGTCCCGGGGGAGCAGTACTTC. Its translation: CASSLVGVVPGEQYF.

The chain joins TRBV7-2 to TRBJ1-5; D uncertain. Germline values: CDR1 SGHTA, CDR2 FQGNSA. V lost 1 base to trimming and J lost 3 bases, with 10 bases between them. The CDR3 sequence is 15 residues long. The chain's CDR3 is CASSLGELYNQPQHF. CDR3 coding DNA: TGTGCCAGCAGCTTAGGGGAGCTTTACAATCAGCCCCAGCATTTT.